This record looks at one TCR beta chain sequence and its context. This sample stems from a study of blood T cell repertoires in COVID-19. About the study: Sites in the United States, Italy and Spain provided acute and convalescent COVID-19 samples. Sources were T cells, B-cell-depleted T cells, or PBMCs; the material itself was cDNA or gDNA.

Under the authors' procedure: For nucleated cells, counts were estimated from reference gene primer amplification. Measured with immunoSEQ multiplex PCR; TCRdb has only the in-frame clones, and not every one. The V and J calls and clone size come from that table; D and trimming were worked out from the DNA. The repertoire holds about 130,000 clones, with about 80% as singletons. The CDR3 runs to 15 residues. CDR1 and CDR2 (germline): SGHNT, YYREEE (reference sequence). V lost 4 bases, J lost 10 bases, and 9 bases stayed unmatched. The chain joins TRBV5-4 to TRBJ2-2; 11 positions agree with TRBD2. The sequencing sample was made of peripheral blood. The clonotype was recovered from an elderly woman with acute or convalescent COVID-19. The CDR3 reads CASSPSGGKVEELFF. DNA of the CDR3: TGTGCCAGCAGCCCTAGCGGGGGGAAGGTGGAGGAGCTGTTTTTT.